This T cell receptor beta chain was obtained from a study of blood T cell repertoires in COVID-19. About the study: Acute and convalescent COVID-19 specimens originated in the United States, Italy and Spain. Sources were T cells, B-cell-depleted T cells, or PBMCs; the material itself was cDNA or gDNA.

Looked up from germline, CDR1 is LNHDA and CDR2 is SQIVND (reference sequence). This CDR3 region has 14 residues. The V and J ends lost 7 bases and 4 bases respectively, with 14 bases between them. Authors' data handling: Estimation of nucleated cell counts relied on the amplification of reference gene primers. TCRdb's table, derived via immunoSEQ multiplex PCR, lists solely in-frame clones and lacks some. V and J calls and clone size follow that table, whereas D and trimming were derived from the DNA. The sample carries around 180,000 clones, more than 70% recorded once. Material: peripheral blood. The TCR was taken from a human donor in a cohort sampled during active COVID-19. The gene calls are TRBV19 and TRBJ1-5, with a possible D match to TRBD1 (6 bases). The CDR3 loop reads CASNFGTPNQPQHF. CDR3 nucleotide sequence: TGTGCCAGTAATTTCGGGACACCAAATCAGCCCCAGCATTTT.